Listed below are T cell receptor beta chains from one sample, sequenced in a study of cytomegalovirus exposure and HLA in healthy donors. The method was immunoSEQ multiplex PCR; TCRdb's version includes in-frame clones alone and lacks a portion of them. The sample holds some 220,000 clones, 75% to 85% seen once. Sequencing input: PBMCs. The receptors originated from a woman aged 55-70 years in good health and CMV-seropositive. Each CDR3 is given with its conserved first and last residue. The order of the fields is D gene, CDR3 length, J gene, V gene, clone size, CDR3 protein. The D gene is left open where the match is weak. Expanded clones get a size class; other rows say once, few or many, or leave the size out.

d_gene: TRBD2
len: 12
j_gene: TRBJ2-5
v_gene: TRBV29-1
abundance: -
CDR3aa: CSVEGLAGTQYF

d_gene: TRBD1
len: 14
j_gene: TRBJ1-1
v_gene: TRBV2
abundance: -
CDR3aa: CASSVGQGVTEAFF

d_gene: -
len: 13
j_gene: TRBJ2-5
v_gene: TRBV5-1
abundance: -
CDR3aa: CASSLASGETQYF

d_gene: -
len: 10
j_gene: TRBJ1-1
v_gene: TRBV6-5
abundance: -
CDR3aa: CASIGAEAFF

d_gene: -
len: 12
j_gene: TRBJ1-1
v_gene: TRBV19
abundance: few
CDR3aa: CASRAQNTEAFF

d_gene: TRBD1
len: 16
j_gene: TRBJ1-5
v_gene: TRBV19
abundance: -
CDR3aa: CASTQSTGRQDQPQHF

d_gene: -
len: 14
j_gene: TRBJ1-1
v_gene: TRBV4-2
abundance: few
CDR3aa: CASSQQGGNTEAFF

d_gene: TRBD1
len: 13
j_gene: TRBJ2-1
v_gene: TRBV28
abundance: -
CDR3aa: CSLGTGTHNEQFF

d_gene: -
len: 15
j_gene: TRBJ2-7
v_gene: TRBV11-2
abundance: -
CDR3aa: CASSLSTGLIYEQYF

d_gene: -
len: 15
j_gene: TRBJ1-4
v_gene: TRBV28
abundance: -
CDR3aa: CASSFPGATNEKLFF

d_gene: TRBD2
len: 19
j_gene: TRBJ2-3
v_gene: TRBV19
abundance: -
CDR3aa: CASSSRKNSGGGTTDTQYF

d_gene: -
len: 16
j_gene: TRBJ2-5
v_gene: TRBV28
abundance: -
CDR3aa: CASSLFRGVGQETQYF

d_gene: TRBD2
len: 16
j_gene: TRBJ2-2
v_gene: TRBV27
abundance: once
CDR3aa: CASSFWRAGDTGELLF

d_gene: TRBD1
len: 16
j_gene: TRBJ2-2
v_gene: TRBV28
abundance: -
CDR3aa: CASSFRPGQNTGELFF

d_gene: TRBD2
len: 15
j_gene: TRBJ2-1
v_gene: TRBV9
abundance: -
CDR3aa: CASSAPGLAGAEQFF

d_gene: TRBD2
len: 14
j_gene: TRBJ2-7
v_gene: TRBV14
abundance: -
CDR3aa: CACFRAGASYEQYF